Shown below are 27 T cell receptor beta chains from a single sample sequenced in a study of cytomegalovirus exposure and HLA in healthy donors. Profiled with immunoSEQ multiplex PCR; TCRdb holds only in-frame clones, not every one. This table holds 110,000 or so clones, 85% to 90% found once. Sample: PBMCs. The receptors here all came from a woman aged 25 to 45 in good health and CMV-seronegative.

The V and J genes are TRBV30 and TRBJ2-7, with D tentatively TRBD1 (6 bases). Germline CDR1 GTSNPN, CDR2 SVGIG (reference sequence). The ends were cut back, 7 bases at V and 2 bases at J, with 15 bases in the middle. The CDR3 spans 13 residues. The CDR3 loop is CAYSGTKAYEQYF. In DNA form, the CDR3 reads TGTGCCTACTCCGGGACAAAAGCCTACGAGCAGTACTTC.

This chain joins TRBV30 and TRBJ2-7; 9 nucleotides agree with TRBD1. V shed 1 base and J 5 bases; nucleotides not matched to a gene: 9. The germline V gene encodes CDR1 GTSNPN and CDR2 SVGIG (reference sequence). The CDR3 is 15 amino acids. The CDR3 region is CAWSDRTGELNEQYF. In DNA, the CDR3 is TGTGCCTGGAGTGACCGGACAGGGGAACTCAACGAGCAGTACTTC.

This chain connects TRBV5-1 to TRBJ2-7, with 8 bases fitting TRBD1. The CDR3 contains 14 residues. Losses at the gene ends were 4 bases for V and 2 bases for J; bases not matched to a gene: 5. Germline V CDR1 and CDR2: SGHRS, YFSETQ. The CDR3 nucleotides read TGCGCCAGCAGCCAGCCGGGACAGGCCTACGAGCAGTACTTC. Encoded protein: CASSQPGQAYEQYF.

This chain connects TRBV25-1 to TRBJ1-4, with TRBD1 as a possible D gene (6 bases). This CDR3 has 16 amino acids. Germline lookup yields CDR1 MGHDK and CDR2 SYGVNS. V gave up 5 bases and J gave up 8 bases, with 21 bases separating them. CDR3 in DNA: TGTGCCAGCAGTTTGCCCTCGATACAGGGAATAGAAAAACTGTTTTTT. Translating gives CASSLPSIQGIEKLFF. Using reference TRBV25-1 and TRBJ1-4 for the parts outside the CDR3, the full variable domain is EADIYQTPRYLVIGTGKKITLECSQTMGHDKMYWYQQDPGMELHLIHYSYGVNSTEKGDLSSESTVSRIRTEHFPLTLESARPSHTSQYLCASSLPSIQGIEKLFFGSGTQLSVL.

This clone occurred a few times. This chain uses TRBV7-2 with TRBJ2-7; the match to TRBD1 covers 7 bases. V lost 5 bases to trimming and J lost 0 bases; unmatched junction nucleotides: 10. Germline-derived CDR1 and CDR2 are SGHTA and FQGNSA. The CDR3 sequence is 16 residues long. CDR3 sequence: CASSPRQGSSSYEQYF. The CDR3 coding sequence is TGTGCCAGCAGCCCTCGACAGGGCTCAAGCTCCTACGAGCAGTACTTC.

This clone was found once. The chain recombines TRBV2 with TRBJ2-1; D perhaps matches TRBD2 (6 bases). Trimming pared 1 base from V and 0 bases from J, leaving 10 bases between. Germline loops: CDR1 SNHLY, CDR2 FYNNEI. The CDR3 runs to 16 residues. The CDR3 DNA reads TGTGCCAGCAGTGAAGATCGGGGGAGCTCCTACAATGAGCAGTTCTTC. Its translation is CASSEDRGSSYNEQFF. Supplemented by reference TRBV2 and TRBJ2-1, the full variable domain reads EPEVTQTPSHQVTQMGQEVILRCVPISNHLYFYWYRQILGQKVEFLVSFYNNEISEKSEIFDDQFSVERPDGSNFTLKIRSTKLEDSAMYFCASSEDRGSSYNEQFFGPGTRLTVL.

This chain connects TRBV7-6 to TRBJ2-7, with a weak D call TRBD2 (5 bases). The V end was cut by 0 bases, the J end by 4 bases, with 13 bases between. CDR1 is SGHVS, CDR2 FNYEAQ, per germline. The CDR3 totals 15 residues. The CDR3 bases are TGTGCCAGCAGCTTAGCGAGGGCAGGACCGTACGAGCAGTACTTC. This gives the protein CASSLARAGPYEQYF.

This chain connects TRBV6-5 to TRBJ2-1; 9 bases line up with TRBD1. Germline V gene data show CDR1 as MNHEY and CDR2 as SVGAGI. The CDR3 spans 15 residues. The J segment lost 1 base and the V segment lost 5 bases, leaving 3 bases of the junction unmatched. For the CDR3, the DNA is TGTGCCAGCAGTACGACAGGGGGGTCCTACAATGAGCAGTTCTTC. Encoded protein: CASSTTGGSYNEQFF.

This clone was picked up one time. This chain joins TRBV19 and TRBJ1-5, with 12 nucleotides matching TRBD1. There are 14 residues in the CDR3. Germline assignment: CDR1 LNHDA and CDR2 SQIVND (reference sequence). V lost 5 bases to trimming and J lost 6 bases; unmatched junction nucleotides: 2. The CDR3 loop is CASSGDRGLQPQHF. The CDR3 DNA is TGTGCCAGTAGTGGGGACAGGGGGCTTCAGCCCCAGCATTTT. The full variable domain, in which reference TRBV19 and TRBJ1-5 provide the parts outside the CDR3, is DGGITQSPKYLFRKEGQNVTLSCEQNLNHDAMYWYRQDPGQGLRLIYYSQIVNDFQKGDIAEGYSVSREKKESFPLTVTSAQKNPTAFYLCASSGDRGLQPQHFGDGTRLSIL.

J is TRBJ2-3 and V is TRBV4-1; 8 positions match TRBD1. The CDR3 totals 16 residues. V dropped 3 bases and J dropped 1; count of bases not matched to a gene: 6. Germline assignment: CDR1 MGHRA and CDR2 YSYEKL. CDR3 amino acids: CASSQWQGQGTDTQYF. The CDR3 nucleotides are TGCGCCAGCAGCCAGTGGCAGGGACAGGGCACAGATACGCAGTATTTT.

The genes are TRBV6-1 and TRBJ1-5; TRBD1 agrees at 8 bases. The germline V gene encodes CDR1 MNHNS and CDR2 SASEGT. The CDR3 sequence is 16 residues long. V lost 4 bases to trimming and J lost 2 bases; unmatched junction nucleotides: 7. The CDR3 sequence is CASSGLDRVGNQPQHF. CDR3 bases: TGTGCCAGCAGTGGATTGGACAGGGTTGGCAATCAGCCCCAGCATTTT.

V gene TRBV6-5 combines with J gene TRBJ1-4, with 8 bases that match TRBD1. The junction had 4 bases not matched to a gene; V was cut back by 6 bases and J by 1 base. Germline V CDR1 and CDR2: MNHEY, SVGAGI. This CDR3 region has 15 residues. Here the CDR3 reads CASSPTGGTNEKLFF. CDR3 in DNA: TGTGCCAGCAGCCCCACAGGGGGAACTAATGAAAAACTGTTTTTT.

CDR3 nucleotides: TGTGCTTACAGTACAGGGGGTGACTATGGCTACACCTTC. It codes for CAYSTGGDYGYTF. The chain has TRBV30 and TRBJ1-2, with 8 bases lining up with TRBD1. The CDR3 is made up of 13 amino acids. Germline V gene data show CDR1 as GTSNPN and CDR2 as SVGIG (reference sequence).

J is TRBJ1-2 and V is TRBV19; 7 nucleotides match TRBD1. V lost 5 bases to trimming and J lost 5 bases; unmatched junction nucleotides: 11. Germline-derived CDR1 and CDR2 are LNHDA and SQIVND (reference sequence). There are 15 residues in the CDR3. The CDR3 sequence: CASSVQQGLGYGYTF. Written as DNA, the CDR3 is TGTGCCAGTAGTGTACAACAGGGGCTGGGATATGGCTACACCTTC.

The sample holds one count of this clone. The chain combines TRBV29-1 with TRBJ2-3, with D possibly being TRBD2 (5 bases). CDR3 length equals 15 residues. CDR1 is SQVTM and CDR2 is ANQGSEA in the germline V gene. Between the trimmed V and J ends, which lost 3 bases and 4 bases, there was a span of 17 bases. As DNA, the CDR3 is TGCAGCGTTGAGGAGTCCCCGAGGGTCCCAGATACGCAGTATTTT. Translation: CSVEESPRVPDTQYF.

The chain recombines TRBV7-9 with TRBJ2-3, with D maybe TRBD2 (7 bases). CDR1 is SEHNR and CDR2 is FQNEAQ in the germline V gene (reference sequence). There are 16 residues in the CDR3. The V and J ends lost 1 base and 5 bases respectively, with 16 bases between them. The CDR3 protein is CASSLGGGEAGDTQYF. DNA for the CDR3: TGTGCCAGCAGCTTAGGAGGGGGGGAAGCGGGAGATACGCAGTATTTT.

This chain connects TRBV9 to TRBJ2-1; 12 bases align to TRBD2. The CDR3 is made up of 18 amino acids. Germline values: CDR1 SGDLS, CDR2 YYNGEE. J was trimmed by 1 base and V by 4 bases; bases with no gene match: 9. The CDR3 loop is CASSPGLAGEKSYNEQFF. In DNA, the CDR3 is TGTGCCAGCAGCCCGGGACTAGCGGGTGAAAAGTCCTACAATGAGCAGTTCTTC.

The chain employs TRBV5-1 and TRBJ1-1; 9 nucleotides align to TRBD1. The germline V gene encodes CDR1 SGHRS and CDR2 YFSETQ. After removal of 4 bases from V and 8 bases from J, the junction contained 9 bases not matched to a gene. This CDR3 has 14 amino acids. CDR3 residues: CASSVTGGTSEAFF. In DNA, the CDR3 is TGCGCCAGCAGCGTGACAGGGGGGACGTCGGAAGCTTTCTTT. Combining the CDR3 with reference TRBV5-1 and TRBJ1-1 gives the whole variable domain KAGVTQTPRYLIKTRGQQVTLSCSPISGHRSVSWYQQTPGQGLQFLFEYFSETQRNKGNFPGRFSGRQFSNSRSEMNVSTLELGDSALYLCASSVTGGTSEAFFGQGTRLTVV.

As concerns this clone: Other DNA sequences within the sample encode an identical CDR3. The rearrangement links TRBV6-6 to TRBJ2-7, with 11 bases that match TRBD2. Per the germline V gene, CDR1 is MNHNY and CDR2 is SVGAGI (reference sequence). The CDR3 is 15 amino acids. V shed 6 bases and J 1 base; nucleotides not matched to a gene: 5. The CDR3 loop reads CASRLGTSGSYEQYF. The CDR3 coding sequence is TGTGCCAGCAGGCTAGGGACTAGCGGATCCTACGAGCAGTACTTC.

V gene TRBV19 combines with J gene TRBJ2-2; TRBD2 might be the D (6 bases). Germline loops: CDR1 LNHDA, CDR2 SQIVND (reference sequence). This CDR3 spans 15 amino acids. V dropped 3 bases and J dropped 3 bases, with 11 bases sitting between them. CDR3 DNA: TGTGCCAGTAGTATTGGAGGGTGGGACACCGGGGAGCTGTTTTTT. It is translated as CASSIGGWDTGELFF.

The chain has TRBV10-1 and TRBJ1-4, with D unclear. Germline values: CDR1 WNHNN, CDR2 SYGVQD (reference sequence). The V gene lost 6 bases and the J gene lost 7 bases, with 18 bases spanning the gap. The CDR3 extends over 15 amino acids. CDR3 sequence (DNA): TGCGCCAGCAGCCCAAGGACGGGAGGGATTGAAAAACTGTTTTTT. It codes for CASSPRTGGIEKLFF.

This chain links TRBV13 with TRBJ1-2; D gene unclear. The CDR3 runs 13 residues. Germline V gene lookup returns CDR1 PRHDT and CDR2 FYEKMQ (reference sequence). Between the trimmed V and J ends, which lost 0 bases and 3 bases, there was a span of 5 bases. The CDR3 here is CASSLGQDYGYTF. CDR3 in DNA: TGTGCCAGCAGCTTAGGTCAGGACTATGGCTACACCTTC.

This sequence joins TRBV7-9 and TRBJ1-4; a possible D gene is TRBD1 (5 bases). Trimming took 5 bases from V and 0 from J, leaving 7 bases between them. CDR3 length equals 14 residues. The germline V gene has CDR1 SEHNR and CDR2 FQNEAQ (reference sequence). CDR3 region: CASSRGATNEKLFF. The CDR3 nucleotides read TGTGCCAGCAGCCGGGGGGCAACTAATGAAAAACTGTTTTTT.

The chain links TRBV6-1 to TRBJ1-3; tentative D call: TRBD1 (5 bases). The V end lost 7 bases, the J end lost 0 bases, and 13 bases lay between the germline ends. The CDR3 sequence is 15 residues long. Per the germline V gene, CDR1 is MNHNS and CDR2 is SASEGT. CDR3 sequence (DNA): TGTGCCAGCACCTCCCCAGGGATCTCTGGAAACACCATATATTTT. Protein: CASTSPGISGNTIYF.

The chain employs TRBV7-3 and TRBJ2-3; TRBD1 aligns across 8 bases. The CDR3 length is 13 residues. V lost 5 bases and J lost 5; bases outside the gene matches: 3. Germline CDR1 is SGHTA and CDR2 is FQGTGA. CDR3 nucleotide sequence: TGTGCCAGCAGCCCCGGGACAGGAGATACGCAGTATTTT. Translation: CASSPGTGDTQYF.

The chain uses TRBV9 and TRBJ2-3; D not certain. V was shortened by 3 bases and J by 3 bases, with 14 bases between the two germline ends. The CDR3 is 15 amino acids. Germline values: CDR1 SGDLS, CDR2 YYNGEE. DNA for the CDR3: TGTGCCAGCAGCGCGGCTCTGGCAGCGACAGATACGCAGTATTTT. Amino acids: CASSAALAATDTQYF.

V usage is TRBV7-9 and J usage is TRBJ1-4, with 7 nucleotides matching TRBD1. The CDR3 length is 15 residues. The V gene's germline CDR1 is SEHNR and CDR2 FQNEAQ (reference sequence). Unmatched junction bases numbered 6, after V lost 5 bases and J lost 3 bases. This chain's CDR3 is CASSEHRGPNEKLFF. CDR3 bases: TGTGCCAGCAGCGAACACAGGGGTCCTAATGAAAAACTGTTTTTT. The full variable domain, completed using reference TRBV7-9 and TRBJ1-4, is DTGVSQNPRHKITKRGQNVTFRCDPISEHNRLYWYRQTLGQGPEFLTYFQNEAQLEKSRLLSDRFSAERPKGSFSTLEIQRTEQGDSAMYLCASSEHRGPNEKLFFGSGTQLSVL.